This TCR beta chain was sequenced in a study of blood T cell repertoires in COVID-19. About the study: Donors in the United States, Italy and Spain gave samples during acute or convalescent COVID-19.

The germline V and J ends were trimmed by 5 bases and 2 bases, with 9 bases remaining between them. The CDR3 contains 13 residues. The germline CDR1 and CDR2 sequences are MNHEY and SVGEGT. Original processing notes: Amplification from reference gene primers served as the basis for estimated nucleated cell counts. Produced via immunoSEQ multiplex PCR; TCRdb's table is partial and in-frame only. The V and J calls and the clone size are those of that table, but D and trimming were determined from the DNA. The sample gives roughly 18,000 clones, about 88% of which show up once; 10% to 15% is in the top ten.

The TCR originated in a man in his sixties with active COVID-19. The V and J genes are TRBV6-2 or TRBV6-3 and TRBJ1-2; the D gene is possibly TRBD1 (5 bases). Source material: peripheral blood. The CDR3 DNA reads as TGTGCCAGCAGTGAGACAGAGAACTATGGCTACACCTTC. Protein sequence: CASSETENYGYTF.